The rows below give T cell receptor beta chains drawn from one sample of a study of cytomegalovirus exposure and HLA in healthy donors. This table comes from immunoSEQ multiplex PCR, and its TCRdb copy is limited to in-frame clones, with some not included. The listing records roughly 200,000 clones. Sequencing was done on a sample of PBMCs. Receptor source: a man aged 25-45 years in good health and CMV-seronegative. CDR3s include the opening cysteine and the closing phenylalanine or tryptophan. The order of the fields is J gene, D gene, CDR3 length, V gene, CDR3 protein, CDR3 DNA. A D gene is named only where the DNA matches it firmly.

J gene: TRBJ2-1; D gene: TRBD1; CDR3 length: 16; V gene: TRBV12-5; CDR3 protein: CASAQDRVSSYNEQFF; CDR3 DNA: TGTGCTAGTGCCCAAGACAGGGTGAGCTCCTACAATGAGCAGTTCTTC
J gene: TRBJ2-1; D gene: .; CDR3 length: 18; V gene: TRBV14; CDR3 protein: CASSQETFYSGSYNEQFF; CDR3 DNA: TGTGCCAGCAGCCAAGAAACTTTCTATTCCGGCTCCTACAATGAGCAGTTCTTC
J gene: TRBJ1-6; D gene: .; CDR3 length: 16; V gene: TRBV6-5; CDR3 protein: CASSYSAGVDNSPLHF; CDR3 DNA: TGTGCCAGCAGTTACTCGGCAGGGGTAGATAATTCACCCCTCCACTTT
J gene: TRBJ2-2; D gene: TRBD2; CDR3 length: 16; V gene: TRBV14; CDR3 protein: CASSHVAGVGTGELFF; CDR3 DNA: TGTGCCAGCAGCCACGTAGCGGGAGTGGGCACCGGGGAGCTGTTTTTT
J gene: TRBJ2-7; D gene: .; CDR3 length: 14; V gene: TRBV7-6; CDR3 protein: CASSPFSGSYEQYF; CDR3 DNA: TGTGCCAGCAGCCCCTTCTCAGGTTCCTACGAGCAGTACTTC
J gene: TRBJ1-1; D gene: .; CDR3 length: 16; V gene: TRBV5-1; CDR3 protein: CASSLGAGTLNTEAFF; CDR3 DNA: TGCGCCAGCAGCTTGGGGGCAGGAACCCTGAACACTGAAGCTTTCTTT
J gene: TRBJ2-2; D gene: TRBD1; CDR3 length: 15; V gene: TRBV5-4; CDR3 protein: CASSRGQEPTGELFF; CDR3 DNA: TGTGCCAGCAGCCGGGGACAGGAGCCCACCGGGGAGCTGTTTTTT
J gene: TRBJ2-7; D gene: TRBD2; CDR3 length: 18; V gene: TRBV7-2; CDR3 protein: CASSLVGGTSGYSYEQYF; CDR3 DNA: TGTGCCAGCAGCTTAGTCGGGGGGACTAGCGGGTACTCCTACGAGCAGTACTTC
J gene: TRBJ1-3; D gene: .; CDR3 length: 13; V gene: TRBV9; CDR3 protein: CASSVSSGNTIYF; CDR3 DNA: TGTGCCAGCAGCGTTAGTTCGGGAAACACCATATATTTT
J gene: TRBJ1-1; D gene: TRBD1; CDR3 length: 14; V gene: TRBV18; CDR3 protein: CASSPETGTTEASF; CDR3 DNA: TGTGCCAGCTCACCGGAGACAGGGACCACTGAAGCTTCCTTT
J gene: TRBJ2-7; D gene: TRBD2; CDR3 length: 18; V gene: TRBV4-2; CDR3 protein: CASSQDPASGGISYEQYF; CDR3 DNA: TGTGCCAGCAGCCAAGATCCGGCTAGCGGGGGGATCTCCTACGAGCAGTACTTC
J gene: TRBJ2-7; D gene: .; CDR3 length: 16; V gene: TRBV7-9; CDR3 protein: CASSPPGGDTSYEQYF; CDR3 DNA: TGTGCCAGCAGCCCGCCGGGCGGGGATACCTCCTACGAGCAGTACTTC
J gene: TRBJ2-5; D gene: .; CDR3 length: 15; V gene: TRBV4-1; CDR3 protein: CASSQVAGFQETQYF; CDR3 DNA: TGCGCCAGCAGCCAAGTGGCGGGTTTCCAAGAGACCCAGTACTTC
J gene: TRBJ1-1; D gene: .; CDR3 length: 14; V gene: TRBV6-1; CDR3 protein: CASTMRGHNTEAFF; CDR3 DNA: TGTGCCAGCACAATGCGGGGGCACAACACTGAAGCTTTCTTT
J gene: TRBJ2-1; D gene: TRBD2; CDR3 length: 13; V gene: TRBV9; CDR3 protein: CASSVQERETPFF; CDR3 DNA: TGTGCCAGCAGCGTCCAGGAGCGGGAAACTCCGTTCTTC
J gene: TRBJ2-7; D gene: .; CDR3 length: 14; V gene: TRBV5-4; CDR3 protein: CASSLLGPTYEQYF; CDR3 DNA: TGTGCCAGCAGCTTGCTGGGGCCAACCTACGAGCAGTACTTC
J gene: TRBJ2-3; D gene: TRBD2; CDR3 length: 15; V gene: TRBV10-1; CDR3 protein: CASSDGTSGEDTQYF; CDR3 DNA: TGCGCCAGCAGTGATGGCACTAGCGGAGAGGATACGCAGTATTTT
J gene: TRBJ2-1; D gene: TRBD2; CDR3 length: 14; V gene: TRBV6-5; CDR3 protein: CASSGAGVYNEQFF; CDR3 DNA: TGTGCCAGCAGCGGAGCGGGAGTCTACAATGAGCAGTTCTTC
J gene: TRBJ2-7; D gene: TRBD1; CDR3 length: 16; V gene: TRBV5-1; CDR3 protein: CASNRGGTGGSYEQYF; CDR3 DNA: TGCGCCAGCAACAGAGGTGGGACAGGGGGCTCCTACGAGCAGTACTTC
J gene: TRBJ2-1; D gene: .; CDR3 length: 13; V gene: TRBV5-4; CDR3 protein: CASSFGGYNEQFF; CDR3 DNA: TGTGCCAGCAGCTTCGGAGGGTACAATGAGCAGTTCTTC
J gene: TRBJ1-6; D gene: TRBD1; CDR3 length: 14; V gene: TRBV7-6; CDR3 protein: CASSPDRGSSPLHF; CDR3 DNA: TGTGCCAGCAGCCCGGACAGGGGGTCTTCACCCCTCCACTTT
J gene: TRBJ2-3; D gene: TRBD2; CDR3 length: 13; V gene: TRBV30; CDR3 protein: CAWGGGGPDTQYF; CDR3 DNA: TGTGCCTGGGGCGGGGGAGGACCAGATACGCAGTATTTT
J gene: TRBJ1-4; D gene: TRBD1; CDR3 length: 13; V gene: TRBV29-1; CDR3 protein: CSVYRGGDEKLFF; CDR3 DNA: TGCAGCGTTTACAGGGGTGGTGATGAAAAACTGTTTTTT
J gene: TRBJ1-1; D gene: TRBD1; CDR3 length: 19; V gene: TRBV9; CDR3 protein: CASSVEVGTGGLMNTEAFF; CDR3 DNA: TGTGCCAGCAGCGTAGAGGTCGGGACAGGCGGTTTGATGAACACTGAAGCTTTCTTT
J gene: TRBJ2-1; D gene: TRBD2; CDR3 length: 15; V gene: TRBV5-1; CDR3 protein: CASSPPGLAPNEQFF; CDR3 DNA: TGCGCCAGCAGCCCGCCGGGACTAGCTCCCAATGAGCAGTTCTTC
J gene: TRBJ2-3; D gene: .; CDR3 length: 13; V gene: TRBV29-1; CDR3 protein: CSVEVHYTDTQYF; CDR3 DNA: TGCAGCGTTGAAGTACACTACACAGATACGCAGTATTTT
J gene: TRBJ2-2; D gene: TRBD1; CDR3 length: 17; V gene: TRBV27; CDR3 protein: CASSLKDRGRHTGELFF; CDR3 DNA: TGTGCCAGCAGTTTAAAGGACAGGGGGCGCCACACCGGGGAGCTGTTTTTT
J gene: TRBJ2-6; D gene: .; CDR3 length: 14; V gene: TRBV30; CDR3 protein: CAWSASSGANVLTF; CDR3 DNA: TGTGCCTGGAGTGCGAGCTCTGGGGCCAACGTCCTGACTTTC
J gene: TRBJ1-2; D gene: TRBD1; CDR3 length: 12; V gene: TRBV2; CDR3 protein: CASRQTGGGYTF; CDR3 DNA: TGTGCCAGCAGACAGACAGGGGGAGGCTACACCTTC
J gene: TRBJ2-2; D gene: .; CDR3 length: 15; V gene: TRBV15; CDR3 protein: CATSRDRDRFVELFF; CDR3 DNA: TGTGCCACCAGCAGAGATCGGGATAGGTTTGTGGAGCTGTTTTTT
J gene: TRBJ1-3; D gene: .; CDR3 length: 18; V gene: TRBV11-2; CDR3 protein: CASSLSGRGASSGNTIYF; CDR3 DNA: TGTGCCAGCAGCTTAAGCGGACGGGGGGCGAGCTCTGGAAACACCATATATTTT
J gene: TRBJ2-3; D gene: .; CDR3 length: 14; V gene: TRBV7-3; CDR3 protein: CASSLIPTADTQYF; CDR3 DNA: TGTGCCAGCAGCTTAATTCCGACAGCAGATACGCAGTATTTT
J gene: TRBJ2-2; D gene: TRBD2; CDR3 length: 14; V gene: TRBV30; CDR3 protein: CAWSMTSGSGELFF; CDR3 DNA: TGTGCCTGGAGTATGACTAGCGGGTCCGGGGAGCTGTTTTTT
J gene: TRBJ2-7; D gene: .; CDR3 length: 15; V gene: TRBV5-6; CDR3 protein: CASSLRTGKGYEQYF; CDR3 DNA: TGTGCCAGCAGCTTGAGAACAGGAAAGGGCTACGAGCAGTACTTC
J gene: TRBJ2-5; D gene: .; CDR3 length: 13; V gene: TRBV11-2; CDR3 protein: CASSFSEGETQYF; CDR3 DNA: TGTGCCAGCAGCTTCAGTGAGGGAGAGACCCAGTACTTC
J gene: TRBJ2-7; D gene: .; CDR3 length: 16; V gene: TRBV28; CDR3 protein: CASSRDRGKKVGEQYF; CDR3 DNA: TGTGCCAGCAGCCGCGATCGAGGAAAGAAGGTGGGCGAGCAGTACTTC
J gene: TRBJ2-3; D gene: .; CDR3 length: 16; V gene: TRBV7-9; CDR3 protein: CASSLVRWGAEDTQYF; CDR3 DNA: TGTGCCAGCAGCTTAGTGAGGTGGGGCGCGGAAGATACGCAGTATTTT
J gene: TRBJ2-7; D gene: .; CDR3 length: 14; V gene: TRBV10-3; CDR3 protein: CAISEVAGTYEQYF; CDR3 DNA: TGTGCCATCAGTGAGGTGGCAGGGACTTACGAGCAGTACTTC
J gene: TRBJ2-3; D gene: TRBD2; CDR3 length: 16; V gene: TRBV5-1; CDR3 protein: CASSLALAGDPDTQYF; CDR3 DNA: TGCGCCAGCAGCTTGGCCTTAGCGGGAGATCCAGATACGCAGTATTTT
J gene: TRBJ1-4; D gene: TRBD1; CDR3 length: 13; V gene: TRBV6-5; CDR3 protein: CASETGTGEKLFF; CDR3 DNA: TGTGCCAGCGAGACAGGGACAGGGGAAAAACTGTTTTTT
J gene: TRBJ2-2; D gene: TRBD1; CDR3 length: 15; V gene: TRBV19; CDR3 protein: CASSVTGGATGELFF; CDR3 DNA: TGTGCCAGTAGTGTTACAGGGGGCGCGACCGGGGAGCTGTTTTTT
J gene: TRBJ1-1; D gene: .; CDR3 length: 16; V gene: TRBV10-1; CDR3 protein: CASSPGRSPGNTEAFF; CDR3 DNA: TGCGCCAGCAGTCCGGGGAGATCTCCAGGGAACACTGAAGCTTTCTTT
J gene: TRBJ2-5; D gene: .; CDR3 length: 14; V gene: TRBV28; CDR3 protein: CASSREQGKETQYF; CDR3 DNA: TGTGCCAGCAGTCGAGAACAGGGTAAAGAGACCCAGTACTTC
J gene: TRBJ2-2; D gene: TRBD1; CDR3 length: 13; V gene: TRBV7-6; CDR3 protein: CASSSQGSGELFF; CDR3 DNA: TGTGCCAGCAGCTCACAGGGGTCCGGGGAGCTGTTTTTT
J gene: TRBJ2-3; D gene: TRBD2; CDR3 length: 17; V gene: TRBV11-2; CDR3 protein: CASSLGHGGRAKDTQYF; CDR3 DNA: TGTGCCAGCAGCTTAGGGCACGGCGGGAGGGCCAAAGATACGCAGTATTTT
J gene: TRBJ1-1; D gene: TRBD1; CDR3 length: 14; V gene: TRBV5-1; CDR3 protein: CASRGAGGGTEAFF; CDR3 DNA: TGCGCCAGCAGGGGGGCAGGGGGCGGCACTGAAGCTTTCTTT
J gene: TRBJ1-6; D gene: .; CDR3 length: 15; V gene: TRBV4-3; CDR3 protein: CASSQARSADSPLHF; CDR3 DNA: TGCGCCAGCAGCCAAGCCAGATCCGCGGATTCACCCCTCCACTTT
J gene: TRBJ2-7; D gene: TRBD2; CDR3 length: 15; V gene: TRBV30; CDR3 protein: CAWSLLAGGVGEQYF; CDR3 DNA: TGTGCCTGGAGTCTCCTAGCGGGGGGCGTGGGCGAGCAGTACTTC
J gene: TRBJ1-1; D gene: TRBD1; CDR3 length: 13; V gene: TRBV28; CDR3 protein: CASRGTGNTEAFF; CDR3 DNA: TGTGCCAGCAGAGGGACAGGGAACACTGAAGCTTTCTTT
J gene: TRBJ1-1; D gene: .; CDR3 length: 15; V gene: TRBV7-6; CDR3 protein: CASSLRGGAGTEAFF; CDR3 DNA: TGTGCCAGCAGCTTGAGGGGGGGGGCAGGGACTGAAGCTTTCTTT
J gene: TRBJ1-5; D gene: .; CDR3 length: 14; V gene: TRBV6-5; CDR3 protein: CASRLGVGNQPQHF; CDR3 DNA: TGTGCCAGCAGGTTAGGGGTGGGTAATCAGCCCCAGCATTTT
J gene: TRBJ1-2; D gene: TRBD1; CDR3 length: 15; V gene: TRBV5-6; CDR3 protein: CASSRDRGRAYGYTF; CDR3 DNA: TGTGCCAGCAGCCGGGACAGGGGGCGCGCCTATGGCTACACCTTC
J gene: TRBJ2-3; D gene: .; CDR3 length: 13; V gene: TRBV27; CDR3 protein: CASSFLSTDTQYF; CDR3 DNA: TGTGCCAGCAGTTTCCTGAGCACAGATACGCAGTATTTT
J gene: TRBJ1-1; D gene: TRBD1; CDR3 length: 12; V gene: TRBV6-1; CDR3 protein: CASRLDRGKAFF; CDR3 DNA: TGTGCCAGCAGACTGGACAGGGGTAAAGCTTTCTTT
J gene: TRBJ2-5; D gene: TRBD1; CDR3 length: 15; V gene: TRBV11-3; CDR3 protein: CASSSGTGGMETQYF; CDR3 DNA: TGTGCCAGCAGCTCCGGGACAGGGGGCATGGAGACCCAGTACTTC
J gene: TRBJ1-2; D gene: TRBD1; CDR3 length: 16; V gene: TRBV28; CDR3 protein: CASSAILGQGVFGYTF; CDR3 DNA: TGTGCCAGCAGTGCCATCCTCGGACAGGGGGTGTTTGGCTACACCTTC
J gene: TRBJ1-5; D gene: TRBD1; CDR3 length: 15; V gene: TRBV2; CDR3 protein: CASSEAGQGSQPQHF; CDR3 DNA: TGTGCCAGCAGTGAAGCCGGACAGGGTAGCCAGCCCCAGCATTTT
J gene: TRBJ1-4; D gene: .; CDR3 length: 16; V gene: TRBV4-1; CDR3 protein: CASSQERFATNEKLFF; CDR3 DNA: TGCGCCAGCAGCCAAGAGAGGTTTGCAACTAATGAAAAACTGTTTTTT
J gene: TRBJ2-7; D gene: TRBD1; CDR3 length: 14; V gene: TRBV10-1; CDR3 protein: CASSESGQTYEQYF; CDR3 DNA: TGCGCCAGCAGTGAGTCGGGACAGACCTACGAGCAGTACTTC
J gene: TRBJ2-5; D gene: TRBD1; CDR3 length: 14; V gene: TRBV5-4; CDR3 protein: CASSTRTGLETQYF; CDR3 DNA: TGTGCCAGCAGCACCAGGACAGGGCTTGAGACCCAGTACTTC